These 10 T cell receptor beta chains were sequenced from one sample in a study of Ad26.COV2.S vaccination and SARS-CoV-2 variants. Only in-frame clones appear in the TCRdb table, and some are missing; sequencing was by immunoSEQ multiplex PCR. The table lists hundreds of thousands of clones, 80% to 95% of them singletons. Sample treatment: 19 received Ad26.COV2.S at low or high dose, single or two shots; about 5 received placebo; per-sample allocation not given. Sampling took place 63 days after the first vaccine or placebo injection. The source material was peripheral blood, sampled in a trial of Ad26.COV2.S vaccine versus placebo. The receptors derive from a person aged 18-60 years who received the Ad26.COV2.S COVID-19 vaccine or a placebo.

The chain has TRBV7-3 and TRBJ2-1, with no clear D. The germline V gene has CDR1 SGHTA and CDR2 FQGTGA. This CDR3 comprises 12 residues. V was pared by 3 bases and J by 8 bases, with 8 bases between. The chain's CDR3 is CASSLHRDEQFF. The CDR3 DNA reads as TGTGCCAGCAGCTTGCACCGGGATGAGCAGTTCTTC. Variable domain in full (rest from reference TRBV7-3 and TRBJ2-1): GAGVSQTPSNKVTEKGKYVELRCDPISGHTALYWYRQSLGQGPEFLIYFQGTGAADDSGLPNDRFFAVRPEGSVSTLKIQRTERGDSAVYLCASSLHRDEQFFGPGTRLTVL.

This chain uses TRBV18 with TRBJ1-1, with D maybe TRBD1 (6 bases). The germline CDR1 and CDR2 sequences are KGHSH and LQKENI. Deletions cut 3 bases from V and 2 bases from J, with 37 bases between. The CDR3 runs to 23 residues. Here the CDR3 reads CASSPKLTGGAGINPTLNTEAFF. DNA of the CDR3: TGTGCCAGCTCACCTAAGCTGACCGGGGGCGCTGGGATTAATCCAACATTAAACACTGAAGCTTTCTTT.

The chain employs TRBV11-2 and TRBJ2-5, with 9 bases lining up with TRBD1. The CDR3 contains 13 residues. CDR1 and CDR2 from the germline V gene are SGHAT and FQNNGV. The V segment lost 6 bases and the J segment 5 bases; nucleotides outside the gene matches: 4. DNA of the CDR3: TGTGCCAGCAGGGGACAGGGTGATGAGACCCAGTACTTC. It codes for CASRGQGDETQYF.

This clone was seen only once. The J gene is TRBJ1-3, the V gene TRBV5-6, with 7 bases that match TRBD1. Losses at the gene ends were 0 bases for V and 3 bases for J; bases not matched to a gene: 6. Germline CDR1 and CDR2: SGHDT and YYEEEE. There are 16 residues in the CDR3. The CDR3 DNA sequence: TGTGCCAGCAGCTTGGGCCCGGGACAGAATGGAAACACCATATATTTT. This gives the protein CASSLGPGQNGNTIYF.

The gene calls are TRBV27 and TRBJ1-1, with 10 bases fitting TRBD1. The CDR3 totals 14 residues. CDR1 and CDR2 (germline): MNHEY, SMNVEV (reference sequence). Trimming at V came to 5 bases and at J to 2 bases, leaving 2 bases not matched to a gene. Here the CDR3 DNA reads TGTGCCAGCAGTCCGACAGGGGGCAACACTGAAGCTTTCTTT. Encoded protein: CASSPTGGNTEAFF.

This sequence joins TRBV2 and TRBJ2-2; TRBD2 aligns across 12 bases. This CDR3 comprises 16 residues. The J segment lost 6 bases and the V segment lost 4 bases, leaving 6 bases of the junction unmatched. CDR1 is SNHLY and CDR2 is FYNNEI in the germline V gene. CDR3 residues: CASSAPSGRGAGELFF. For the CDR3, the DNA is TGTGCCAGCAGTGCCCCTAGCGGGAGGGGCGCCGGGGAGCTGTTTTTT.

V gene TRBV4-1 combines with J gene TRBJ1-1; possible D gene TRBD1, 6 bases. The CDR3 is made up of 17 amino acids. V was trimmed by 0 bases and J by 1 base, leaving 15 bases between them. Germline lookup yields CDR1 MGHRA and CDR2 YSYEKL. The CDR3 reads CASSQDSRQAANTEAFF. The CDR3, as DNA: TGCGCCAGCAGCCAAGATAGTAGACAGGCCGCGAACACTGAAGCTTTCTTT.

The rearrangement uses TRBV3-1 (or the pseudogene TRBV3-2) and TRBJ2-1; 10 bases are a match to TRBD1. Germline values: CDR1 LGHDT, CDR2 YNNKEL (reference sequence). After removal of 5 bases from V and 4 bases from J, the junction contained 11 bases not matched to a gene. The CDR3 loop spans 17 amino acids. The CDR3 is CASSSPPGQGRYNEQFF. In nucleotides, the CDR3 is TGTGCCAGCAGCAGTCCGCCGGGACAGGGGCGTTACAATGAGCAGTTCTTC.

Written as DNA, the CDR3 is TGTGCCAGTAGCGCGGGGGGGCCAGCCGGGCATTCACCCCTCCACTTT. It is translated as CASSAGGPAGHSPLHF. The genes are TRBV19 and TRBJ1-6; weak D call: TRBD1 (6 bases). CDR1 is LNHDA, CDR2 SQIVND, per germline (reference sequence). This CDR3 spans 16 amino acids. The V end was cut by 6 bases, the J end by 8 bases, with 20 bases between.

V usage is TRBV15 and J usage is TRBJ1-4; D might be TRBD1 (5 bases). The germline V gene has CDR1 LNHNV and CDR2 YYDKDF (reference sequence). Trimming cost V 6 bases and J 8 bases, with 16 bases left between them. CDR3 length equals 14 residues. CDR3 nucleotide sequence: TGTGCCACCAGGCCCGGGACGGGAGGGGAAAAACTGTTTTTT. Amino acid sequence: CATRPGTGGEKLFF.